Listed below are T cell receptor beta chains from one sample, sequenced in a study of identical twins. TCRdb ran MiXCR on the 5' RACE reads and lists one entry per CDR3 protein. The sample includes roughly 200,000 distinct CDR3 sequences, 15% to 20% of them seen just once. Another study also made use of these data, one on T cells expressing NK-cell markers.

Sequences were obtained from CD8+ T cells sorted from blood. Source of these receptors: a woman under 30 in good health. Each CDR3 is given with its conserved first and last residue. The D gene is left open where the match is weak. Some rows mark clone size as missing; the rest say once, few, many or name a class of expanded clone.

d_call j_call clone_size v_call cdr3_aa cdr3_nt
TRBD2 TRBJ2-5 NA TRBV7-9 CASSLGARGRIGETQYF TGTGCCAGCAGCTTAGGGGCTCGCGGGAGAATTGGGGAGACCCAGTACTTC
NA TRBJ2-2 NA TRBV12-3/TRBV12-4 CASSLGGYHLPTNTGELFF TGTGCCAGCAGTTTAGGAGGATACCACCTACCGACGAACACCGGGGAGCTGTTTTTT
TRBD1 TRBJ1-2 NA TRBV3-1 CASSLLTGGFGYTF TGTGCCAGCAGCCTCCTGACAGGGGGCTTTGGCTACACCTTC
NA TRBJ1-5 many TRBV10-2 CASSVAGKNQPQHF TGCGCCAGCAGTGTGGCGGGAAAAAATCAGCCCCAGCATTTT
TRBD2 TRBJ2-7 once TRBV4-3 CASSHFAGTSYEQYF TGCGCCAGCAGCCATTTTGCCGGGACTAGCTACGAGCAGTACTTC
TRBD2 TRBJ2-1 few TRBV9 CASSGRPPAGGPNEQFF TGTGCCAGCAGCGGACGCCCTCCGGCGGGAGGACCCAATGAGCAGTTCTTC
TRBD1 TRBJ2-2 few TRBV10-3 CAIRDPDRAGELFF TGTGCCATCAGGGACCCGGACAGGGCCGGGGAGCTGTTTTTT
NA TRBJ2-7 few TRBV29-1 CSVLTGGGTWEQYF TGCAGCGTCTTGACGGGAGGGGGCACCTGGGAGCAGTACTTC
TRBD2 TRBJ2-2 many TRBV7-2 CASSLLAGGNGELFF TGTGCCAGCAGCTTACTAGCGGGGGGGAACGGGGAGCTGTTTTTT
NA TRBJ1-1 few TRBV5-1 CASSWEDLNTEAFF TGCGCCAGCAGCTGGGAGGATCTGAACACTGAAGCTTTCTTT
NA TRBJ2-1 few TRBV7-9 CASRDGFDEQFF TGTGCCAGCAGGGACGGTTTCGATGAGCAGTTCTTC
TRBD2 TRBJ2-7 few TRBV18 CASSPGTSGGPSSYEQYF TGTGCCAGCTCCCCGGGGACTAGCGGGGGCCCTAGCTCCTACGAGCAGTACTTC
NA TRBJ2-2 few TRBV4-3 CASSPTPTVGTGELFF TGCGCCAGCAGCCCTACTCCGACCGTCGGGACCGGGGAGCTGTTTTTT
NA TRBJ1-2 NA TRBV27 CASSSSANYGYTF TGTGCCAGCAGTTCAAGTGCTAACTATGGCTACACCTTC
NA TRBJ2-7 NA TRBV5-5 CASSPGWFEQYF TGTGCCAGCAGCCCCGGGTGGTTCGAGCAGTACTTC
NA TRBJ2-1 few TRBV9 CASSVDGSGYNEQFF TGTGCCAGCAGCGTAGACGGGAGCGGATACAATGAGCAGTTCTTC
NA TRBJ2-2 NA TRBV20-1 CSAPVNLNTGELFF TGCAGTGCTCCCGTTAACTTGAACACCGGGGAGCTGTTTTTT
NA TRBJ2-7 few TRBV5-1 CASSLVLFAGAGNNNYEQYF TGCGCCAGCAGCTTGGTGTTATTTGCCGGGGCGGGTAACAACAACTACGAGCAGTACTTC
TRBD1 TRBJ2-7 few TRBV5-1 CASRAWTGAYEQYF TGCGCCAGCCGAGCCTGGACAGGGGCTTACGAGCAGTACTTC
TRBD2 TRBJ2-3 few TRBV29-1 CSVDGGEADTQYF TGCAGCGTTGATGGGGGGGAGGCAGATACGCAGTATTTT
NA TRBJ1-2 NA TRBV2 CASSEAGGIDGYTF TGTGCCAGCAGTGAAGCCGGGGGAATTGACGGCTACACCTTC
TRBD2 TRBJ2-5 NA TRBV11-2 CASSPRLAGEGIQETQYF TGTGCCAGCAGCCCTCGACTAGCGGGGGAGGGTATCCAAGAGACCCAGTACTTC
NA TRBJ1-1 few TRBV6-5 CASRGLSTEAFF TGTGCCAGCAGAGGGTTAAGCACTGAAGCTTTCTTT
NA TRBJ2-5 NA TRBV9 CASSLTWGETQYF TGTGCCAGCAGCTTGACCTGGGGGGAGACCCAGTACTTC
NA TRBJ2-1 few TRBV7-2 CASSYTDEQFF TGTGCCAGCAGCTACACGGATGAGCAGTTCTTC
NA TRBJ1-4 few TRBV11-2 CASSPRLSNEKLFF TGTGCCAGCAGCCCACGACTTTCTAATGAAAAACTGTTTTTT
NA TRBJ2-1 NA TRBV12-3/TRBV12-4 CASSFGGRSDEQFF TGTGCCAGCAGTTTCGGGGGGCGCAGCGATGAGCAGTTCTTC
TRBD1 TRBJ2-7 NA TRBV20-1 CSAGTGTYEQYF TGCAGTGCCGGGACAGGGACCTACGAGCAGTACTTC
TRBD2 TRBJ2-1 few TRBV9 CASSKGLEVRRFF TGTGCCAGCAGCAAGGGACTAGAGGTTAGGAGGTTCTTC
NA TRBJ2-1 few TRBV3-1 CASSQDGGHAYNEQFF TGTGCCAGCAGCCAAGACGGGGGGCATGCGTACAATGAGCAGTTCTTC
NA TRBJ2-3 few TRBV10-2 CASGSFGTDTQYF TGCGCCAGCGGGAGTTTTGGCACAGATACGCAGTATTTT
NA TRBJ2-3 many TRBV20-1 CSALGPLGDTQYF TGCAGTGCTCTGGGCCCATTGGGGGATACGCAGTATTTT
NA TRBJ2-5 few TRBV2 CASTTPETSFQETQYF TGTGCCAGCACTACTCCCGAGACATCCTTCCAAGAGACCCAGTACTTC
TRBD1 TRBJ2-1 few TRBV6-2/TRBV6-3 CASSPGTEIDNEQFF TGTGCCAGCAGCCCCGGGACAGAGATAGACAATGAGCAGTTCTTC
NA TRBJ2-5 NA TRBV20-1 CSARGGETQYF TGCAGTGCTAGGGGGGGAGAGACCCAGTACTTC
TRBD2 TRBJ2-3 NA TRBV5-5 CASGAGGPRRDTQYF TGTGCCAGCGGAGCGGGAGGGCCAAGGAGAGATACGCAGTATTTT
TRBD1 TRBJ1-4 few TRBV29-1 CSVVRQGDEKLFF TGCAGCGTTGTGAGACAGGGGGACGAAAAACTGTTTTTT
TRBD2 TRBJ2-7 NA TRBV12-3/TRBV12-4 CASSTGTRPYEQYF TGTGCCAGCAGTACCGGGACTAGGCCTTACGAGCAGTACTTC
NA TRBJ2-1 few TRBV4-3 CASSPENWGLPSSYNEQFF TGCGCCAGCAGCCCCGAAAACTGGGGTCTACCAAGCTCCTACAATGAGCAGTTCTTC
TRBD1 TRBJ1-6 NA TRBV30 CAWSPDRVGSPLHF TGTGCCTGGAGTCCCGACAGGGTGGGTTCACCCCTCCACTTT
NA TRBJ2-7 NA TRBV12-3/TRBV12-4 CASAVAYEQYF TGTGCCAGCGCGGTAGCCTACGAGCAGTACTTC
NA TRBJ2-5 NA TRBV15 CATSRDTSQETQYF TGTGCCACCAGCAGAGATACTAGCCAAGAGACCCAGTACTTC
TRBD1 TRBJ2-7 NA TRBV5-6 CASEPDNGQGSNEQYF TGTGCCAGCGAACCCGACAATGGACAGGGTAGCAACGAGCAGTACTTC
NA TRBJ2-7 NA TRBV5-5 CASSPQPRDYEQYF TGTGCCAGCAGCCCCCAGCCCAGGGACTACGAGCAGTACTTC
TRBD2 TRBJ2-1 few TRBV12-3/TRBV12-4 CASSSPGLAGHEQFF TGTGCCAGCAGTTCTCCGGGACTAGCGGGGCATGAGCAGTTCTTC
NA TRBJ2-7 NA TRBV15 CATSRDSYEQYF TGTGCCACCAGCAGGGACTCCTACGAGCAGTACTTC
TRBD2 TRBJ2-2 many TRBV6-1 CASSDSGRASGELFF TGTGCCAGCAGTGATAGCGGGAGGGCCTCCGGGGAGCTGTTTTTT